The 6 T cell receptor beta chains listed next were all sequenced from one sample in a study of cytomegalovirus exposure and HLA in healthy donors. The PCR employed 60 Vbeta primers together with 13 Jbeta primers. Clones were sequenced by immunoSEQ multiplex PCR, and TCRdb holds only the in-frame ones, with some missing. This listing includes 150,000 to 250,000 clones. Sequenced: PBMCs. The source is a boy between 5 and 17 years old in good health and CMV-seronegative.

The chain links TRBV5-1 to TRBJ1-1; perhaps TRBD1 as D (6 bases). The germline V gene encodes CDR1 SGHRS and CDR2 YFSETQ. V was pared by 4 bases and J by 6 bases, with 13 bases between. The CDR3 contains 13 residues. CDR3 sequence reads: CASSHWEGAEAFF. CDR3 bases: TGCGCCAGCAGCCATTGGGAGGGGGCTGAAGCTTTCTTT.

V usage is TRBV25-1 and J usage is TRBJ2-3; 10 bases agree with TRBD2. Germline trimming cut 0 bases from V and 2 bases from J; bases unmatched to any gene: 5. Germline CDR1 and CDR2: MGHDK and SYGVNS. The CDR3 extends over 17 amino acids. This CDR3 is CASSEYKLAGHTDTQYF. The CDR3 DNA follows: TGTGCCAGCAGTGAATATAAACTAGCGGGGCACACAGATACGCAGTATTTT.

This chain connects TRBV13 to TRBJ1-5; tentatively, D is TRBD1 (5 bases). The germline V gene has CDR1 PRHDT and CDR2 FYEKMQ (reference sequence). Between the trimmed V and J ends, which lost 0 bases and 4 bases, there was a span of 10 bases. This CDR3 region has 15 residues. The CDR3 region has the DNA TGTGCCAGCAGCTTAGGCCGGGGGGGGAATCAGCCCCAGCATTTT. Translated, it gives CASSLGRGGNQPQHF.

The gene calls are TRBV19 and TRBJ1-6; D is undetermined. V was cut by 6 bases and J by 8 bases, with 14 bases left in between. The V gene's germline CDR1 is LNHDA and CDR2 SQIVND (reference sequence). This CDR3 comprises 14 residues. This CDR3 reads CASRKTGEYSPLHF. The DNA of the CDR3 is TGTGCCAGTAGGAAGACTGGGGAGTATTCACCCCTCCACTTT.

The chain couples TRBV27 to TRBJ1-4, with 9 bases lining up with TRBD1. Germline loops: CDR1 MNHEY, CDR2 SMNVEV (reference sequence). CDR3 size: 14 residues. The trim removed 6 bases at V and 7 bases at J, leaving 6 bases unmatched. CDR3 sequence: CASRPGQGLEKLFF. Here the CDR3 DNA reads TGTGCCAGCAGACCGGGACAGGGCCTTGAAAAACTGTTTTTT.

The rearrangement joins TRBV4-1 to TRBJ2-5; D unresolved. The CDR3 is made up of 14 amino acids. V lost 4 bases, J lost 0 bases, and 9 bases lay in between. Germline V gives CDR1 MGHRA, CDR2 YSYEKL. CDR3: CASSLLMYQETQYF. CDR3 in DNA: TGCGCCAGCAGCCTACTAATGTACCAAGAGACCCAGTACTTC.